Listed here are 20 T cell receptor beta chains from one sample, sequenced in a study of blood T cells in healthy people across ages. It was with a sample-barcoded 5' primer and a J-beta primer mix that a second PCR of roughly 7 to 12 cycles was run. From the 5' RACE reads, TCRdb called clonotypes with MiXCR, one entry per CDR3 protein. Among about 650,000 distinct CDR3 sequences listed, about 30% were seen once. Input material: blood. These TCRs come from a woman older than 75 in good health.

This clonotype was counted at least ten times. This chain links TRBV10-3 with TRBJ1-2; D ambiguous. Germline CDR1 reads ENHRY; CDR2 reads SYGVKD. CDR3 length equals 14 residues. Trimming removed 6 bases at V and 4 bases at J, with 15 bases between. CDR3 coding DNA: TGTGCCATCAGCAAGGATACGACCCTCTATGGCTACACCTTC. Translation gives CAISKDTTLYGYTF.

The chain carries TRBV5-1 and TRBJ2-1, with 9 bases fitting TRBD2. The V segment lost 0 bases and the J segment 5 bases; nucleotides outside the gene matches: 3. This CDR3 contains 15 residues. Looked up from germline, CDR1 is SGHRS and CDR2 is YFSETQ. The chain's CDR3 is CASSLDSGRNNEQFF. The CDR3 region has the DNA TGCGCCAGCAGCTTGGATAGCGGGAGAAACAATGAGCAGTTCTTC.

This clonotype was counted many times. The V and J genes are TRBV3-1 and TRBJ2-7; tentative D call: TRBD1 (5 bases). CDR1 is LGHDT and CDR2 is YNNKEL in the germline V gene (reference sequence). V gave up 0 bases and J gave up 3 bases, with 12 bases separating them. The CDR3 is made up of 15 amino acids. The CDR3 DNA is TGTGCCAGCAGCCAAGATCTACAGGCAGGCTACGAGCAGTACTTC. It encodes CASSQDLQAGYEQYF.

This clonotype was seen a single time. The chain joins TRBV20-1 to TRBJ2-4; maybe TRBD2 (7 bases). CDR1 is DFQATT, CDR2 SNEGSKA, per germline (reference sequence). This CDR3 has 17 amino acids. V was cut by 3 bases and J by 0 bases, with 18 bases left in between. CDR3 amino acids: CSARTAGAYLAKNIQYF. CDR3 DNA: TGCAGTGCTAGGACGGCGGGGGCTTACCTAGCCAAAAACATTCAGTACTTC.

Remarks on this clonotype: A much larger clone differs from this one at a single base, so this may be a read error. The genes are TRBV10-3 and TRBJ1-2; the D gene is possibly TRBD1 (5 bases). The CDR3 runs 17 residues. Germline V gives CDR1 ENHRY, CDR2 SYGVKD. This chain's CDR3 is CAISRLLWDREGYGNTF. DNA for the CDR3: TGTGCCATCTCCAGATTATTATGGGACCGGGAAGGCTATGGCAACACCTTC.

This clonotype has a handful of counts. V is TRBV10-3 and J is TRBJ1-4; possible D gene TRBD1, 5 bases. The V gene's germline CDR1 is ENHRY and CDR2 SYGVKD. The CDR3 sequence is 13 residues long. V lost 6 bases to trimming and J lost 7 bases, with 12 bases between them. CDR3 amino acids: CAIRGDGAEKLFF. CDR3 in DNA: TGTGCCATCAGGGGGGACGGCGCTGAAAAACTGTTTTTT.

This clonotype was counted at least ten times. This chain uses TRBV6-1 with TRBJ2-3; 7 bases line up with TRBD1. V lost 3 bases and J lost 2; bases outside the gene matches: 5. The germline V gene has CDR1 MNHNS and CDR2 SASEGT. CDR3 length: 15 residues. The CDR3 DNA reads as TGTGCCAGCAGTGACCGGGACAGACCCACAGATACGCAGTATTTT. Translation: CASSDRDRPTDTQYF.

The sample holds many counts of this clonotype. J is TRBJ1-6 and V is TRBV18, with 9 bases lining up with TRBD1. Germline V gives CDR1 KGHSH, CDR2 LQKENI. The ends lost 6 bases at V and 7 bases at J; junction bases unmatched: 1. This CDR3 is built from 13 residues. CDR3: CASSGTGNSPLHF. DNA of the CDR3: TGTGCCAGCTCCGGGACAGGGAATTCACCCCTCCACTTT.

J is TRBJ1-4 and V is TRBV10-3, with D hard to call. Trimming stripped 2 bases from V and 7 bases from J, with 23 bases between. The CDR3 contains 18 residues. Germline lookup yields CDR1 ENHRY and CDR2 SYGVKD. The CDR3 DNA follows: TGTGCCATCAGTGAGAGCGGCGGCGTGGAGGTGCCTGGTGAAAAACTGTTTTTT. This sequence encodes CAISESGGVEVPGEKLFF.

This clonotype was found many times. The chain carries TRBV9 and TRBJ2-5; D is unresolved. V lost 0 bases and J 3 bases, leaving 6 bases between the germline ends. Germline-derived CDR1 and CDR2 are SGDLS and YYNGEE. The CDR3 consists of 13 residues. CDR3 in amino acids: CASSVDPKETQYF. The CDR3 bases are TGTGCCAGCAGCGTAGACCCAAAAGAGACCCAGTACTTC.

Turning to this clonotype: A read error is possible here, since a much larger clone lies one base away. The V gene is TRBV7-2, the J gene TRBJ2-3, with 7 bases fitting TRBD1. The junction had 10 bases not matched to a gene; V was cut back by 8 bases and J by 5 bases. Germline CDR1 reads SGHTA; CDR2 reads FQGNSA. CDR3 length: 14 amino acids. CDR3 DNA: TGTGCCAGCGGCCCCGGACAGGTCGGAGATACGCAGTATTTT. Translation: CASGPGQVGDTQYF.

Many counts were recorded for this clonotype. This may be a read error, as it is one base from a much larger clone. This chain uses TRBV5-1 with TRBJ2-7; D may match TRBD1 or TRBD2 (6 bases each). The V and J ends lost 3 bases and 1 base respectively, with 11 bases between them. This CDR3 is built from 14 residues. Germline V lookup: CDR1 SGHRS, CDR2 YFSETQ. CDR3 bases: TGCGCCAGCAGCTGGAGGGACATGTCCTACGAGCAGTACTTC. Translating it yields CASSWRDMSYEQYF.

This clonotype was detected many times. This chain connects TRBV28 to TRBJ2-7, with 9 positions matching TRBD1. CDR1 is MDHEN, CDR2 SYDVKM, per germline. The CDR3 is made up of 14 amino acids. The trim removed 6 bases at V and 6 bases at J, leaving 9 bases unmatched. The CDR3 spells CASRKTGGVSEQYF. The DNA of the CDR3 is TGTGCCAGCAGGAAGACAGGGGGAGTCTCCGAGCAGTACTTC. Filled out from reference TRBV28 and TRBJ2-7, the complete variable domain reads DVKVTQSSRYLVKRTGEKVFLECVQDMDHENMFWYRQDPGLGLRLIYFSYDVKMKEKGDIPEGYSVSREKKERFSLILESASTNQTSMYLCASRKTGGVSEQYFGPGTRLTVT.

This clonotype was detected ten times or more. V is TRBV3-1 and J is TRBJ2-6; the D is unclear. This CDR3 spans 14 amino acids. CDR1 LGHDT and CDR2 YNNKEL come from the germline V gene (reference sequence). V lost 3 bases and J lost 0, with 3 bases in between. The CDR3 region is CASSQYSGANVLTF. CDR3 nucleotides: TGTGCCAGCAGCCAGTACTCTGGGGCCAACGTCCTGACTTTC.

This clonotype was observed at least ten times. The chain has TRBV5-6 and TRBJ2-7; the D gene is possibly TRBD2 (6 bases). Trimming shortened V by 3 bases and J by 4 bases, and 20 bases separated the two germline ends. This CDR3 comprises 16 residues. Germline V gives CDR1 SGHDT, CDR2 YYEEEE. The CDR3 coding sequence is TGTGCCAGCAGCTCAGTCGAAGGGACTCCCGGGTACGAGCAGTACTTC. As protein: CASSSVEGTPGYEQYF. Variable domain in full (rest from reference TRBV5-6 and TRBJ2-7): DAGVTQSPTHLIKTRGQQVTLRCSPKSGHDTVSWYQQALGQGPQFIFQYYEEEERQRGNFPDRFSGHQFPNYSSELNVNALLLGDSALYLCASSSVEGTPGYEQYFGPGTRLTVT.

This clonotype was recorded at least ten times. V gene TRBV7-3 combines with J gene TRBJ1-1, with D uncertain. CDR1 and CDR2 (germline): SGHTA, FQGTGA. The CDR3 is 12 residues long. V was cut by 4 bases and J by 5 bases, with 8 bases left in between. The DNA for the CDR3 is TGTGCCAGCAGCTCAAAAGGGACTGAAGCTTTCTTT. Translation gives CASSSKGTEAFF.

On this clonotype itself: A single base separates this from a much larger clone, so it may be a read error. The chain carries TRBV5-6 and TRBJ2-5; 10 bases line up with TRBD1. This CDR3 has 15 residues. V trimming: 7 bases; J trimming: 5 bases; junction bases outside the gene matches: 11. Looked up from germline, CDR1 is SGHDT and CDR2 is YYEEEE. In DNA, the CDR3 is TGTGCCAGCGGCTCTCCGGGACAGGGGTACGAGACCCAGTACTTC. Amino acid sequence: CASGSPGQGYETQYF.

The chain is built from TRBV10-3 and TRBJ1-5; a possible D gene is TRBD1 (6 bases). In germline, CDR1 is ENHRY, CDR2 SYGVKD. CDR3 size: 15 residues. Deletions cut 2 bases from V and 6 bases from J, with 14 bases between. The CDR3 loop is CAISERERGGQPQHF. CDR3 DNA: TGTGCCATCAGTGAGCGAGAGAGGGGGGGTCAGCCCCAGCATTTT.

This clonotype was detected many times. The genes are TRBV9 and TRBJ2-6; 9 positions agree with TRBD1. V was clipped by 5 bases and J by 0 bases; unmatched bases: 12. This CDR3 contains 19 residues. CDR1 SGDLS and CDR2 YYNGEE come from the germline V gene. The CDR3: CASSVFPGTGNSGANVLTF. As DNA, the CDR3 is TGTGCCAGCAGTGTCTTCCCCGGGACAGGGAACTCTGGGGCCAACGTCCTGACTTTC.

Details on this clonotype: A single base separates this from a much larger clone, so it may be a read error. CDR3 sequence: CASSQETGSPYNEQYF. CDR3 coding DNA: TGTGCCAGCAGCCAAGAGACGGGATCCCCCTACAATGAGCAGTACTTC. J is TRBJ2-1 and V is TRBV3-1; a possible D gene is TRBD2 (5 bases). The J call could be wrong; TRBJ2-7 is a better fit for the DNA end. The CDR3 totals 16 residues. The germline V gene has CDR1 LGHDT and CDR2 YNNKEL (reference sequence).